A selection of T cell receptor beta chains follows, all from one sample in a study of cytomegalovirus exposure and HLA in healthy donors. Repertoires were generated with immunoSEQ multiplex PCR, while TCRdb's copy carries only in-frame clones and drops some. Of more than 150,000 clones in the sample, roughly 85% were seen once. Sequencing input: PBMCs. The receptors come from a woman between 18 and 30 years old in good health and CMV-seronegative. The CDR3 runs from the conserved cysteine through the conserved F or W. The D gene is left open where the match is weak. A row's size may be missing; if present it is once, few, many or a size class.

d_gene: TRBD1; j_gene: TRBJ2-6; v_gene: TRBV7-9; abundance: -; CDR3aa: CASSSGTDVFSGANVLTF; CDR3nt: TGTGCCAGCAGCTCCGGGACAGACGTTTTCTCTGGGGCCAACGTCCTGACTTTC
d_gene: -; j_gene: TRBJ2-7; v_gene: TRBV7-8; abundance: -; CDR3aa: CASSSFVGSSYEQYF; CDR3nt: TGTGCCAGCAGCTCCTTTGTGGGGAGCTCCTACGAGCAGTACTTC
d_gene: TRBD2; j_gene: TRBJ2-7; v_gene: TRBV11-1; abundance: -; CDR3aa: CASSLEADPGGTYEQYF; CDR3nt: TGTGCCAGCAGCTTAGAGGCTGATCCGGGAGGCACCTACGAGCAGTACTTC
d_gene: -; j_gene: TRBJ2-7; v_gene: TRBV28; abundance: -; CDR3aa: CASRPGLTASSYEQYF; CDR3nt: TGTGCCAGCAGACCGGGACTGACGGCCTCGTCCTACGAGCAGTACTTC
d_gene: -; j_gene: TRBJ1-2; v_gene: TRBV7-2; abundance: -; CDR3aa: CASSLRQGNYGYTF; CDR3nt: TGTGCCAGCAGCTTAAGGCAGGGTAACTATGGCTACACCTTC
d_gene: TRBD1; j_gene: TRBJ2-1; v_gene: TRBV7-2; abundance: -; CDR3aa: CASSLVLARDRGALVEFF; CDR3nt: TGTGCCAGCAGCTTAGTCCTTGCCCGGGACAGGGGCGCATTGGTTGAGTTCTTC
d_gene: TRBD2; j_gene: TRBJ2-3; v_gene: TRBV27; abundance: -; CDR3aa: CASRPLAGGTDTQYF; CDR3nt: TGTGCCAGCAGGCCACTAGCGGGGGGCACAGATACGCAGTATTTT
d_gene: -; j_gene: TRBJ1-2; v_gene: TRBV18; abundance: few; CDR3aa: CASSPSQYGYTF; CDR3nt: TGTGCCAGCTCACCATCACAGTATGGCTACACCTTC
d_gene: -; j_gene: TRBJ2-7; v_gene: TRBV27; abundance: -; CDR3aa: CASSFGVRPYEQYF; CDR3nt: TGTGCCAGCAGTTTCGGGGTTAGGCCTTACGAGCAGTACTTC
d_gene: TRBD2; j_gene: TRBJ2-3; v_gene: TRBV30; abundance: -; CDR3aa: CAWSISGSADTQYF; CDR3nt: TGTGCCTGGAGTATTAGCGGGAGCGCAGATACGCAGTATTTT
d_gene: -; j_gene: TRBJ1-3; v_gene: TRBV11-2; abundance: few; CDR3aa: CASSWRRGTGGNTIYF; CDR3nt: TGTGCCAGCAGCTGGCGGCGGGGCACTGGGGGAAACACCATATATTTT
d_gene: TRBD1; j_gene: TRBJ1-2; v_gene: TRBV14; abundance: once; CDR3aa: CASSPGTGSYGYTF; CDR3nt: TGTGCCAGCAGCCCCGGGACAGGGTCATATGGCTACACCTTC
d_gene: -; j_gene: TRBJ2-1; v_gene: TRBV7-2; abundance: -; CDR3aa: CASSSDPGYNEQFF; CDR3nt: TGTGCCAGCAGCTCCGACCCGGGTTACAATGAGCAGTTCTTC